This TCR beta chain came from a study of identical twins. As concerns this clonotype: What it binds is unknown.

MiXCR, applied by TCRdb to the 5' RACE reads, yields one record per CDR3 protein. The sample carries 1.5 million to 2 million distinct CDR3 sequences, roughly a third recorded once. The CDR3 sequence is 17 residues long. V shed 6 bases, J shed 3 bases, and the junction held 14 bases outside the gene matches. The germline V gene has CDR1 SGHRS and CDR2 YFSETQ. Study findings and constraints: Twins' excess sharing was less marked for out-of-frame beta sequences.

The sequence was obtained from a newborn girl in good health. Source material: cord blood. This sequence joins TRBV5-1 and TRBJ2-7, with 11 bases that match TRBD2. The CDR3 bases are TGCGCCAGCAAGTCCGGGACTAGCGGAGTCTATTACTACGAGCAGTACTTC. Translation: CASKSGTSGVYYYEQYF.